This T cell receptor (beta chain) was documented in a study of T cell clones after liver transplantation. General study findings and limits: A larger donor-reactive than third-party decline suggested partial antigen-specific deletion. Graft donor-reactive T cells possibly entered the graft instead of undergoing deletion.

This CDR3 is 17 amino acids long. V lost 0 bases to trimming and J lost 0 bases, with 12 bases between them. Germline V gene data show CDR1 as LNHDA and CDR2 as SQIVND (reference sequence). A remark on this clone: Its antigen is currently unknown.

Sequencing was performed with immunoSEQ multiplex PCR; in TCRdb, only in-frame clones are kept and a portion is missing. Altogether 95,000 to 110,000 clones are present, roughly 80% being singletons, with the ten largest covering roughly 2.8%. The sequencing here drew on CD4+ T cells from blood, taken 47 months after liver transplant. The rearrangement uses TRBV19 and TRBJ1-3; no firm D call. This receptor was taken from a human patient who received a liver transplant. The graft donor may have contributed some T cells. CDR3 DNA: TGTGCCAGTAGTATAGATTCTGCAGGCTTCTCTGGAAACACCATATATTTT. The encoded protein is CASSIDSAGFSGNTIYF.